This passage covers 28 T cell receptor beta chains from one sample sequenced in a study of T cells after yellow fever vaccination. A single record per CDR3 protein comes from TCRdb applying MiXCR to the 5' RACE reads. The sample comprises roughly 15,000 distinct CDR3 sequences, about 4.1% of which are singletons, and about 0.4% rests with the top ten. This specimen was PBMCs, either bulk or a sorted T-cell subset (CD4+, CD8+, memory, or dextramer-sorted; not recorded which), taken 15 days after the yellow fever booster vaccination. Receptors were obtained from a man aged 25 to 40 who received the YFV17D yellow fever vaccine.

This clonotype is termed medium-sized. V usage is TRBV5-1 and J usage is TRBJ1-1; D unresolved. This CDR3 is built from 14 residues. Trimming took 0 bases from V and 1 from J, leaving 7 bases between them. CDR1 and CDR2 from the germline V gene are SGHRS and YFSETQ. For the CDR3, the DNA is TGCGCCAGCAGCTTGGCATCTGGGAACACTGAAGCTTTCTTT. Translation gives CASSLASGNTEAFF.

In its sample, this clonotype was seen a few times. The V gene is TRBV24-1, the J gene TRBJ2-3; weak D call: TRBD1 (5 bases). V lost 3 bases and J 4 bases, leaving 10 bases between the germline ends. Germline-derived CDR1 and CDR2 are KGHDR and SFDVKD. This CDR3 is 14 amino acids long. The CDR3 loop reads CATSDLTVADTQYF. In DNA, the CDR3 is TGTGCCACCAGTGATCTGACAGTAGCAGATACGCAGTATTTT.

This clonotype was detected ten times or more. The chain couples TRBV19 to TRBJ1-1, with TRBD1 matching over 7 bases. The CDR3 consists of 14 residues. Germline trimming cut 2 bases from V and 6 bases from J; bases unmatched to any gene: 6. In germline, CDR1 is LNHDA, CDR2 SQIVND (reference sequence). DNA of the CDR3: TGTGCCAGTAGTATACCGGGACAGCTTTCTGAAGCTTTCTTT. Amino acid sequence: CASSIPGQLSEAFF.

This clonotype was picked up many times. V is TRBV28 and J is TRBJ2-2, with D maybe TRBD2 (6 bases). Germline V gene data show CDR1 as MDHEN and CDR2 as SYDVKM. Trimming removed 7 bases from V and 0 bases from J, with 12 bases in between. The CDR3 runs 15 residues. The CDR3 DNA reads TGTGCCAGCATGGCGGACTACCCGAACACCGGGGAGCTGTTTTTT. It yields the protein CASMADYPNTGELFF.

This clonotype came up many times. This sequence joins TRBV7-2 and TRBJ2-3, with D uncertain. The ends were cut back, 2 bases at V and 0 bases at J, with 12 bases in the middle. Germline values: CDR1 SGHTA, CDR2 FQGNSA. CDR3 length: 16 amino acids. CDR3 nucleotides: TGTGCCAGCAGCTTATGGCGGTCCCGAAGCACAGATACGCAGTATTTT. Translating gives CASSLWRSRSTDTQYF. Together with reference TRBV7-2 and TRBJ2-3, the CDR3 gives the full variable domain: GAGVSQSPSNKVTEKGKDVELRCDPISGHTALYWYRQSLGQGLEFLIYFQGNSAPDKSGLPSDRFSAERTGGSVSTLTIQRTQQEDSAVYLCASSLWRSRSTDTQYFGPGTRLTVL.

This clonotype was detected many times. The chain employs TRBV10-2 and TRBJ2-3, with D possibly matching TRBD1 (7 bases). In germline, CDR1 is WSHSY, CDR2 SAAADI. This CDR3 region has 17 residues. V lost 3 bases, J lost 2 bases, and 18 bases lay in between. DNA of the CDR3: TGCGCCAGCAGTGACCCCTCAGGGGGGCGGAACACAGATACGCAGTATTTT. It yields the protein CASSDPSGGRNTDTQYF.

This clonotype was counted many times. This sequence joins TRBV24-1 and TRBJ2-3; 7 bases fit TRBD2. Losses at the gene ends were 3 bases for V and 1 base for J; bases not matched to a gene: 6. The germline gives CDR1 KGHDR, CDR2 SFDVKD. The CDR3 loop spans 16 amino acids. CDR3 nucleotide sequence: TGTGCCACCAGTGATGGACTAGGCGGAGGCACAGATACGCAGTATTTT. Translation gives CATSDGLGGGTDTQYF.

At least ten counts were recorded for this clonotype. V usage is TRBV6-2 or TRBV6-3 and J usage is TRBJ2-1; 15 bases map to TRBD2. The CDR3 contains 18 residues. V shed 6 bases and J 8 bases; nucleotides not matched to a gene: 14. CDR1 is MNHEY and CDR2 is SVGEGT in the germline V gene. CDR3 sequence reads: CASSPGTSGRQIVYEQFF. CDR3 sequence (DNA): TGTGCCAGCAGCCCTGGGACTAGCGGGAGGCAGATCGTTTATGAGCAGTTCTTC.

At least ten counts were recorded for this clonotype. This sequence joins TRBV5-1 and TRBJ2-7; TRBD1 agrees at 10 bases. This CDR3 comprises 14 residues. J was trimmed by 4 bases and V by 3 bases; bases with no gene match: 4. Germline V gene sequence: CDR1 SGHRS, CDR2 YFSETQ. The CDR3 DNA follows: TGCGCCAGCAGCTCAGGACAGGGGGGATACGAGCAGTACTTC. Its translation is CASSSGQGGYEQYF.

This clonotype was counted at least ten times. In DNA form, the CDR3 reads TGCGCCAGCACGCCCGGACTAGCGTACACCGGGGAGCTGTTTTTT. As protein: CASTPGLAYTGELFF. The rearrangement uses TRBV10-2 and TRBJ2-2, with TRBD2 matching 9 bases. From germline, CDR1 is WSHSY and CDR2 SAAADI. The J segment lost 3 bases and the V segment lost 7 bases, leaving 6 bases of the junction unmatched. This CDR3 region has 15 residues.

The chain links TRBV9 to TRBJ2-1; D uncertain. Germline V gene data show CDR1 as SGDLS and CDR2 as YYNGEE. This CDR3 has 11 amino acids. Trimming cost V 4 bases and J 9 bases, with 8 bases left between them. The CDR3 coding sequence is TGTGCCAGCAGCATCATGGGTGAGCAGTTCTTC. This sequence encodes CASSIMGEQFF.

V is TRBV10-3 and J is TRBJ2-7, with a possible D match to TRBD1 (5 bases). This CDR3 comprises 12 residues. Germline assignment: CDR1 ENHRY and CDR2 SYGVKD. Trimming shortened V by 5 bases and J by 5 bases, and 10 bases separated the two germline ends. The chain's CDR3 is CAISQGSHEQYF. In DNA form, the CDR3 reads TGTGCCATCAGTCAGGGATCTCACGAGCAGTACTTC.

At least ten counts were recorded for this clonotype. V gene TRBV28 combines with J gene TRBJ2-3; the D gene is possibly TRBD1 (6 bases). The germline V and J ends were trimmed by 4 bases and 1 base, with 12 bases remaining between them. This CDR3 is 15 amino acids long. CDR1 and CDR2 (germline): MDHEN, SYDVKM. CDR3 sequence: CASSSRGWGTDTQYF. DNA for the CDR3: TGTGCCAGCAGTTCGAGGGGGTGGGGCACAGATACGCAGTATTTT.

This clonotype was counted only a few times. The genes are TRBV18 and TRBJ1-1; the match to TRBD1 covers 8 bases. The trim removed 3 bases at V and 4 bases at J, leaving 10 bases unmatched. From germline, CDR1 is KGHSH and CDR2 LQKENI. The CDR3 length is 16 residues. This CDR3 reads CASSPQGQGSGTEAFF. The CDR3 region has the DNA TGTGCCAGCTCACCCCAAGGACAGGGATCGGGCACTGAAGCTTTCTTT.

This clonotype was seen many times. The V and J genes are TRBV6-1 and TRBJ2-3, with 12 bases identical to TRBD2. This CDR3 is built from 14 residues. V shed 4 bases, J shed 9 bases, and the junction held 5 bases outside the gene matches. Per germline, CDR1 MNHNS and CDR2 SASEGT. CDR3 bases: TGTGCCAGCAGTGGACTAGCGGGAGCTGAAACGCAGTATTTT. Protein: CASSGLAGAETQYF.

This clonotype is termed medium-sized. The chain carries TRBV15 and TRBJ2-3, with D possibly TRBD2 on 5 matching bases. The V end was cut by 2 bases, the J end by 0 bases, with 9 bases between. This CDR3 is built from 15 residues. Germline V gene data show CDR1 as LNHNV and CDR2 as YYDKDF (reference sequence). CDR3 coding DNA: TGTGCCACCAGCAGAATGGCGGGTAGCACAGATACGCAGTATTTT. Protein: CATSRMAGSTDTQYF.

This clonotype was seen many times. This chain connects TRBV19 to TRBJ2-6; D call uncertain. V was pared by 1 base and J by 0 bases, with 10 bases between. Germline CDR1 reads LNHDA; CDR2 reads SQIVND (reference sequence). This CDR3 has 17 amino acids. Here the CDR3 DNA reads TGTGCCAGTAGTATAGCCCCGGACGGCTCTGGGGCCAACGTCCTGACTTTC. It specifies CASSIAPDGSGANVLTF.

In its sample, this clonotype was seen many times. V gene TRBV20-1 combines with J gene TRBJ1-6; no reliable D call. V was cut by 6 bases and J by 9 bases, with 9 bases left in between. This CDR3 region has 11 residues. Germline values: CDR1 DFQATT, CDR2 SNEGSKA (reference sequence). CDR3 nucleotide sequence: TGCAGTGCGGGTTTCGGTTCACCCCTCCACTTT. It translates to CSAGFGSPLHF.

V usage is TRBV29-1 and J usage is TRBJ1-1; D is perhaps TRBD1 (6 bases). V was shortened by 3 bases and J by 7 bases, with 18 bases between the two germline ends. Germline loops: CDR1 SQVTM, CDR2 ANQGSEA. The CDR3 sequence is 14 residues long. CDR3 nucleotides: TGCAGCGTTGATACACCACAGGGAGGGCATGAAGCTTTCTTT. It encodes CSVDTPQGGHEAFF. The full variable domain, rest sourced from reference TRBV29-1 and TRBJ1-1, is SAVISQKPSRDICQRGTSLTIQCQVDSQVTMMFWYRQQPGQSLTLIATANQGSEATYESGFVIDKFPISRPNLTFSTLTVSNMSPEDSSIYLCSVDTPQGGHEAFFGQGTRLTVV.

This clonotype has a count of ten or more. The chain joins TRBV9 to TRBJ2-3, with 8 nucleotides matching TRBD2. This CDR3 has 15 residues. Germline-derived CDR1 and CDR2 are SGDLS and YYNGEE. J gave up 1 base and V 2 bases, and 3 bases lay outside the gene matches. CDR3 loop: CASSVPTSGTDTQYF. The CDR3 nucleotides are TGTGCCAGCAGCGTTCCGACTAGCGGCACAGATACGCAGTATTTT. Based on the CDR3 plus reference TRBV9 and TRBJ2-3, the full variable domain is DSGVTQTPKHLITATGQRVTLRCSPRSGDLSVYWYQQSLDQGLQFLIQYYNGEERAKGNILERFSAQQFPDLHSELNLSSLELGDSALYFCASSVPTSGTDTQYFGPGTRLTVL.

In this sample, this clonotype turned up many times. V usage is TRBV5-1 and J usage is TRBJ2-2, with D unclear. Trimming shortened V by 0 bases and J by 5 bases, and 11 bases separated the two germline ends. This CDR3 has 15 residues. The germline V gene has CDR1 SGHRS and CDR2 YFSETQ. CDR3 amino acids: CASSLEGPVTGELFF. The CDR3 DNA is TGCGCCAGCAGCTTGGAGGGTCCAGTTACCGGGGAGCTGTTTTTT. Based on the CDR3 plus reference TRBV5-1 and TRBJ2-2, the full variable domain is KAGVTQTPRYLIKTRGQQVTLSCSPISGHRSVSWYQQTPGQGLQFLFEYFSETQRNKGNFPGRFSGRQFSNSRSEMNVSTLELGDSALYLCASSLEGPVTGELFFGEGSRLTVL.

This clonotype was counted ten times or more. CDR3 DNA: TGTGCCAGCAGTCATTTCCCGGACAGGGGGGAAGAGCAGTACTTC. This gives the protein CASSHFPDRGEEQYF. The chain joins TRBV6-2 or TRBV6-3 to TRBJ2-7; 10 bases line up with TRBD1. The V segment lost 5 bases and the J segment 7 bases; nucleotides outside the gene matches: 11. This CDR3 contains 15 residues. Germline V CDR1 and CDR2: MNHEY, SVGEGT.

This clonotype was seen ten or more times. The V call is TRBV5-1, the J call TRBJ2-5; 7 bases line up with TRBD1. This CDR3 spans 13 amino acids. J was trimmed by 4 bases and V by 4 bases; bases with no gene match: 4. Per germline, CDR1 SGHRS and CDR2 YFSETQ. The CDR3 DNA sequence: TGCGCCAGCAGCGTGACAGGGATAGAGACCCAGTACTTC. Translation: CASSVTGIETQYF.

In its sample, this clonotype is medium-sized. V is TRBV25-1 and J is TRBJ2-1; a possible D gene is TRBD1 (5 bases). Germline V gene lookup returns CDR1 MGHDK and CDR2 SYGVNS. V was shortened by 1 base and J by 5 bases, with 12 bases between the two germline ends. CDR3 length equals 15 residues. The CDR3 is CASSEFDSPHNEQFF. The CDR3 DNA reads TGTGCCAGCAGTGAATTTGACAGCCCGCACAATGAGCAGTTCTTC.

This clonotype is labeled as medium-sized. V and J are TRBV7-2 and TRBJ2-3; TRBD2 aligns across 9 bases. This CDR3 region has 16 residues. Germline V gene lookup returns CDR1 SGHTA and CDR2 FQGNSA. Unmatched junction bases numbered 6, after V lost 1 base and J lost 4 bases. The DNA for the CDR3 is TGTGCCAGCAGCTTAGGGTTAGCGGGAGTGGCAGATACGCAGTATTTT. This translates into CASSLGLAGVADTQYF.

At least ten counts were recorded for this clonotype. DNA of the CDR3: TGCAGCGTACTAGCGGGAGGGTCAGATACGCAGTATTTT. Its protein is CSVLAGGSDTQYF. The chain is built from TRBV29-1 and TRBJ2-3, with TRBD2 identical over 13 bases. Unmatched junction bases numbered 1, after V lost 6 bases and J lost 4 bases. The CDR3 extends over 13 amino acids. Germline V lookup: CDR1 SQVTM, CDR2 ANQGSEA.

This clonotype was seen a handful of times. A read error is possible here, since a much larger clone lies one base away. Here the CDR3 reads CASSLAGAGGPHNEQFF. In DNA, the CDR3 is TGTGCCAGCAGCTTAGCAGGGGCGGGAGGGCCTCATAATGAGCAGTTCTTC. The V gene is TRBV7-2, the J gene TRBJ2-1; 9 bases are a match to TRBD2. Germline V gene data show CDR1 as SGHTA and CDR2 as FQGNSA. The CDR3 has 17 residues. Trimming took 0 bases from V and 7 from J; bases not matched to a gene: 10.

By sample share, this clonotype is medium-sized. The V call is TRBV11-1, the J call TRBJ2-1; no definite D call. The CDR3 spans 14 residues. In germline, CDR1 is SGHAT, CDR2 FQDESV (reference sequence). The ends were cut back, 2 bases at V and 8 bases at J, with 13 bases in the middle. DNA of the CDR3: TGTGCCAGCAGCTTATTCGTCCCAATTGATGAGCAGTTCTTC. Translated: CASSLFVPIDEQFF.